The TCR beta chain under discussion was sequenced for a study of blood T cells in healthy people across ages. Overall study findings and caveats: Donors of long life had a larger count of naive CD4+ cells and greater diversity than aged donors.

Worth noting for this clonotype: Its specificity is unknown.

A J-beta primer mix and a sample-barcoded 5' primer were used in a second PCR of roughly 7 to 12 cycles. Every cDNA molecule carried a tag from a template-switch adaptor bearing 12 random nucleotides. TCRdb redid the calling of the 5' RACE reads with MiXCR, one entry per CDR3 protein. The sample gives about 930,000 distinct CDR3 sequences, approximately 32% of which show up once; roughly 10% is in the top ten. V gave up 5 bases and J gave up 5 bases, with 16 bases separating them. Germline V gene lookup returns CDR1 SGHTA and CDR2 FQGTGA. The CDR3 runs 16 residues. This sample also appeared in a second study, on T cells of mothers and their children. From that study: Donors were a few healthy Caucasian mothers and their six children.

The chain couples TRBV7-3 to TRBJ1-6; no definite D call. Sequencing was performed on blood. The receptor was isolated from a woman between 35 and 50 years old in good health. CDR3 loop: CASSQGPTGNNSPLHF. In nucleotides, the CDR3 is TGTGCCAGCAGCCAAGGACCCACCGGCAATAATTCACCCCTCCACTTT.